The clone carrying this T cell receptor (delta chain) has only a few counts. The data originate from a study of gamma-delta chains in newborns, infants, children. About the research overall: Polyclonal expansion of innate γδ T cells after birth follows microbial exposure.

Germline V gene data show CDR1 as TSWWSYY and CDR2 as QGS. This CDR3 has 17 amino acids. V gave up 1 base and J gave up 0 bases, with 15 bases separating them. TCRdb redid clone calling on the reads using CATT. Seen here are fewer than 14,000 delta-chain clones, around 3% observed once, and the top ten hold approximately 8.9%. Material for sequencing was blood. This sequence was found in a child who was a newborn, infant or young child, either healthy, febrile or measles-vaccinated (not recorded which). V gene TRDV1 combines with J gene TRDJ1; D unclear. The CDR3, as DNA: TGTGCTCTTGGGGAACAGCGCCACTTCGGGTACACCGATAAACTCATCTTT. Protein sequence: CALGEQRHFGYTDKLIF.